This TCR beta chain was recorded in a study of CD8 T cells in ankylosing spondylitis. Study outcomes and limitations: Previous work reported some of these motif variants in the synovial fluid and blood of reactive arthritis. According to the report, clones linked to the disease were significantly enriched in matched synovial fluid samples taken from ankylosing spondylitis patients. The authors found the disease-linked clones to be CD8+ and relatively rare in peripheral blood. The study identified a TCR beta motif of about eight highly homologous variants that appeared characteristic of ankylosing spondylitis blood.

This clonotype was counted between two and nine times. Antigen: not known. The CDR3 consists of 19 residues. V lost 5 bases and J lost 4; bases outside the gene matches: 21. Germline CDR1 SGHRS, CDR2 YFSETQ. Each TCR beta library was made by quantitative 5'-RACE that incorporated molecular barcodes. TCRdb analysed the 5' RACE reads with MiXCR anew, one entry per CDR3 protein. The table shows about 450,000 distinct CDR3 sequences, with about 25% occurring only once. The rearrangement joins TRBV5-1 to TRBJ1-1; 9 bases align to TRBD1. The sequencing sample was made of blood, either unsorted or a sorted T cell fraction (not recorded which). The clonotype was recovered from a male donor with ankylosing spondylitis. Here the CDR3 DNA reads TGCGCCAGCAGAAGGGGGACAGGGCCCTTTGACGGGAGTCTCACTGAAGCTTTCTTT. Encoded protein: CASRRGTGPFDGSLTEAFF.